This TCR beta chain came from a study of blood T cells in healthy people across ages. Turning to the study itself: Researchers report that template switching captured about one barcoded beta molecule per two T cells. Study results and limitations: Possibly, changes in expanded clonotypes were confounded because donor CMV status was unknown.

This CDR3 has 14 residues. Trimming removed 5 bases from V and 6 bases from J; junction bases left unmatched: 7. Germline values: CDR1 SQVTM, CDR2 ANQGSEA. Combining a sample-barcoded 5' primer with a J-beta primer mix, a second PCR ran for about 6 to 12 cycles. TCRdb passed the 5' RACE reads through MiXCR, listing each CDR3 protein once. This table holds 1 million or so distinct CDR3 sequences, around 43% found once. The people who gave samples were healthy Caucasians from Russia, aged about 6 to 95. Every donor gave approximately 10 milliliters of peripheral blood. A remark on this clonotype: The antigen remains undetermined.

The sequenced sample consisted of blood. The chain is built from TRBV29-1 and TRBJ2-1, with 10 bases lining up with TRBD2. This TCR was recovered from a woman aged 55-69 years in good health. CDR3 amino acids: CSVTGLAIPNEQFF. The CDR3 DNA is TGCAGCGTTACGGGACTAGCGATCCCCAATGAGCAGTTCTTC.